A single sample is the source of the 19 T cell receptor beta chains below, sequenced in a study of T cell responses to AZD1222 COVID-19 vaccine. Clones were sequenced by immunoSEQ multiplex PCR, and TCRdb holds only the in-frame ones, with some missing. Of approximately 50,000 clones in the sample, approximately 86% were seen once. The sequenced sample was peripheral blood, obtained 28 days after the second AZD1222 dose. The receptors stem from an adult who received the AZD1222 COVID-19 vaccine.

V and J are TRBV6-5 and TRBJ2-7, with a possible D match to TRBD1 (6 bases). The length of the CDR3 is 14 residues. Germline V gene data show CDR1 as MNHEY and CDR2 as SVGAGI. V gave up 6 bases and J gave up 9 bases, with 21 bases separating them. The chain's CDR3 is CASSPGQRHSGQYF. The DNA of the CDR3 is TGTGCCAGCAGCCCCGGACAGCGCCACTCAGGGCAGTACTTC.

The chain has TRBV6-5 and TRBJ1-3; weak D call: TRBD1 (5 bases). Germline V gene lookup returns CDR1 MNHEY and CDR2 SVGAGI. The CDR3 loop spans 15 amino acids. Trimming took off 8 bases at V and 1 base at J, with 15 bases between the two ends. In nucleotides, the CDR3 is TGTGCCAGCGGAGACAAGGGACGTTCTGGAAACACCATATATTTT. Translating it yields CASGDKGRSGNTIYF.

The V gene is TRBV18, the J gene TRBJ2-2; D unclear. The CDR3 loop spans 15 amino acids. V was shortened by 0 bases and J by 7 bases, with 12 bases between the two germline ends. CDR1 and CDR2 from the germline V gene are KGHSH and LQKENI. CDR3 in DNA: TGTGCCAGCTCACCACCCCGGCCGCGGAGCGGGGAGCTGTTTTTT. Its translation is CASSPPRPRSGELFF.

Details on this clone: This same CDR3 is encoded by further DNA sequences in the sample. The chain couples TRBV7-9 to TRBJ1-2, with D perhaps matching TRBD1 (6 bases). Germline assignment: CDR1 SEHNR and CDR2 FQNEAQ (reference sequence). V shed 5 bases and J shed 4 bases, with 14 bases lying between them. This CDR3 comprises 14 residues. The CDR3 nucleotides read TGTGCCAGCAGCCTCGGGGGGCTTGGCTATGGCTACACCTTC. Translation gives CASSLGGLGYGYTF.

V usage is TRBV7-3 and J usage is TRBJ2-2; perhaps TRBD2 as D (6 bases). Germline-derived CDR1 and CDR2 are SGHTA and FQGTGA. The CDR3 runs to 19 residues. V was shortened by 0 bases and J by 4 bases, with 21 bases between the two germline ends. The CDR3 sequence: CASSLTAGNRAESTGELFF. DNA of the CDR3: TGTGCCAGCAGCTTAACCGCGGGGAATCGAGCCGAAAGCACCGGGGAGCTGTTTTTT. The entire variable domain, with the rest obtained from reference TRBV7-3 and TRBJ2-2, is as follows: GAGVSQTPSNKVTEKGKYVELRCDPISGHTALYWYRQSLGQGPEFLIYFQGTGAADDSGLPNDRFFAVRPEGSVSTLKIQRTERGDSAVYLCASSLTAGNRAESTGELFFGEGSRLTVL.

This sequence joins TRBV6-5 and TRBJ1-1; D unclear. This CDR3 has 15 residues. From germline, CDR1 is MNHEY and CDR2 SVGAGI. The ends were cut back, 6 bases at V and 2 bases at J, with 16 bases in the middle. The CDR3 region has the DNA TGTGCCAGCAGGCCTCGGGTTCTCCTTAACACTGAAGCTTTCTTT. Translated: CASRPRVLLNTEAFF.

V is TRBV6-5 and J is TRBJ1-2; D remains unclear. Trimming stripped 0 bases from V and 1 base from J, with 6 bases between. Per germline, CDR1 MNHEY and CDR2 SVGAGI. This CDR3 is 14 amino acids long. CDR3 residues: CASSYSNSNYGYTF. CDR3 coding DNA: TGTGCCAGCAGTTACTCGAACAGTAACTATGGCTACACCTTC.

The V call is TRBV6-5, the J call TRBJ2-7; maybe TRBD2 (5 bases). V was pared by 4 bases and J by 0 bases, with 10 bases between. Germline loops: CDR1 MNHEY, CDR2 SVGAGI. The CDR3 consists of 14 residues. The CDR3 region is CASSSPRDSYEQYF. CDR3 nucleotides: TGTGCCAGCAGTTCCCCGAGGGACTCCTACGAGCAGTACTTC.

This sequence joins TRBV6-5 and TRBJ2-5; a weak D match, TRBD2 (6 bases). The CDR3 totals 15 residues. Germline V gene data show CDR1 as MNHEY and CDR2 as SVGAGI. Trimming pared 0 bases from V and 5 bases from J, leaving 13 bases between. CDR3 sequence: CASSYSQEGPETQYF. In DNA form, the CDR3 reads TGTGCCAGCAGTTACTCGCAGGAGGGTCCGGAGACCCAGTACTTC.

The chain has TRBV6-5 and TRBJ2-3, with TRBD1 matching 7 bases. This CDR3 spans 15 amino acids. The V and J ends lost 0 bases and 3 bases, in that order; junction bases with no gene match: 3. The germline V gene encodes CDR1 MNHEY and CDR2 SVGAGI. The chain's CDR3 is CASSYSGGRTDTQYF. The CDR3 nucleotides are TGTGCCAGCAGTTACTCAGGGGGCAGGACAGATACGCAGTATTTT.

V gene TRBV7-6 combines with J gene TRBJ2-4; D might be TRBD2 (6 bases). This CDR3 region has 15 residues. V dropped 5 bases and J dropped 3 bases, with 14 bases sitting between them. Germline values: CDR1 SGHVS, CDR2 FNYEAQ. The CDR3 here is CASSAGTGSKNIQYF. CDR3 sequence (DNA): TGTGCCAGCAGCGCCGGCACCGGGAGCAAAAACATTCAGTACTTC.

This clone was observed a single time. The chain recombines TRBV19 with TRBJ1-6, with D unclear. V dropped 5 bases and J dropped 4 bases, with 6 bases sitting between them. Germline CDR1 and CDR2: LNHDA and SQIVND (reference sequence). The CDR3 is 13 residues long. CDR3: CASSSEYNSPLHF. The DNA for the CDR3 is TGTGCCAGTAGTTCAGAGTATAATTCACCCCTCCACTTT.

The V call is TRBV10-3, the J call TRBJ2-7; 10 bases map to TRBD1. V shed 6 bases, J shed 6 bases, and the junction held 8 bases outside the gene matches. The CDR3 sequence is 14 residues long. Per the germline V gene, CDR1 is ENHRY and CDR2 is SYGVKD. The CDR3 nucleotides are TGTGCCATCAGGACAGGGGACAGGGGCCGCGAGCAGTACTTC. As protein: CAIRTGDRGREQYF.

The V gene is TRBV9, the J gene TRBJ2-3; 12 bases fit TRBD2. Germline V lookup: CDR1 SGDLS, CDR2 YYNGEE. J was trimmed by 5 bases and V by 5 bases; bases with no gene match: 6. CDR3 length equals 15 residues. This chain's CDR3 is CASSLTSGRRDTQYF. CDR3 DNA: TGTGCCAGCAGTTTGACTAGCGGGAGAAGAGATACGCAGTATTTT.

J is TRBJ1-4 and V is TRBV9; 9 bases fit TRBD1. The germline gives CDR1 SGDLS, CDR2 YYNGEE. The J segment lost 6 bases and the V segment lost 0 bases, leaving 12 bases of the junction unmatched. This CDR3 comprises 18 residues. The CDR3 loop reads CASSVGEGGTGRDEKLFF. The DNA for the CDR3 is TGTGCCAGCAGCGTAGGAGAAGGAGGGACAGGGAGGGATGAAAAACTGTTTTTT.

The V gene is TRBV24-1, the J gene TRBJ1-2, with TRBD1 as a possible D gene (5 bases). Per germline, CDR1 KGHDR and CDR2 SFDVKD. This CDR3 has 11 amino acids. Deletions cut 4 bases from V and 7 bases from J, with 6 bases between. CDR3 DNA: TGTGCCACCAGTGAAGGGGCTGGCTACACCTTC. Translated: CATSEGAGYTF.

The chain recombines TRBV12-5 with TRBJ2-5, with D possibly matching TRBD1 (6 bases). The CDR3 is 15 residues long. Germline assignment: CDR1 LGHNT and CDR2 FRNRAP. V was cut by 1 base and J by 7 bases, with 16 bases left in between. CDR3 bases: TGTGCTAGTGGTTTGGGGGCCAACAGGGCGGTGACCCAGTACTTC. Its translation is CASGLGANRAVTQYF.

V is TRBV5-6 and J is TRBJ2-7, with a tentative D call TRBD1 (5 bases). The CDR3 has 17 residues. From germline, CDR1 is SGHDT and CDR2 YYEEEE. V dropped 4 bases and J dropped 2 bases, with 22 bases sitting between them. The CDR3 sequence is CASSLFLGVINAYEQYF. CDR3 nucleotide sequence: TGTGCCAGCAGCCTTTTTTTAGGGGTAATAAATGCCTACGAGCAGTACTTC.

Worth noting for this clone: Germline and junction disagree at one end, which may indicate a read error. The chain links TRBV6-5 to TRBJ1-6; the D is unclear. The germline CDR1 and CDR2 sequences are MNHEY and SVGAGI. The CDR3 spans 13 residues. The CDR3 DNA sequence: TGTGCCAGCAGTTACGAGACGATAGACCCCATTTACTTT. Translation: CASSYETIDPIYF.